This TCR beta chain appears in the sequencing data of a study of blood T cell repertoires in COVID-19. Whole-study context: From the United States, Italy and Spain came samples of acute and convalescent COVID-19.

CDR1 and CDR2 from the germline V gene are LGHDT and YNNKEL (reference sequence). Between the trimmed V and J ends, which lost 4 bases and 2 bases, there was a span of 15 bases. The length of the CDR3 is 15 residues. Original data processing: It was from reference gene primer amplification that nucleated cell counts were estimated. Sequenced by immunoSEQ multiplex PCR; TCRdb stores in-frame clones only, minus some. For V, J and clone size, that table is used; D and trimming come from the DNA. In the table there are 200,000 to 250,000 clones, about 90% of which are singletons. Participant ages covered about 18 to 90 years across 25 or so US areas.

The source of this sequence is a man under 40 who had been exposed to COVID-19. Sequenced: PBMCs or T cells enriched from blood (not recorded which). V and J are TRBV3-1 (or the pseudogene TRBV3-2) and TRBJ2-7; possible D gene TRBD2, 6 bases. CDR3 DNA: TGTGCCAGCAGCCCTGGGCTCTGGGGGGCCTACGAGCAGTACTTC. Translating it yields CASSPGLWGAYEQYF.